The source of this TCR beta chain is a study of blood T cell repertoires in COVID-19. About the research overall: Italy, Spain and the United States were the sources of the convalescent and acute COVID-19 samples. T cells, B-cell-depleted T cells, or PBMCs provided the cDNA or gDNA that served as material.

This CDR3 is built from 14 residues. Germline-derived CDR1 and CDR2 are LGHDT and YNNKEL (reference sequence). The trim removed 0 bases at V and 6 bases at J, leaving 1 base unmatched. Per the original methods: Amplification from reference gene primers served as the basis for estimated nucleated cell counts. Produced via immunoSEQ multiplex PCR; TCRdb's table is partial and in-frame only. V and J calls and clone size are as listed in that table; D and trimming were resolved from the DNA. The table records about 70,000 clones, more than 60% of them present only once. The sequenced sample consisted of peripheral blood. This rearrangement joins TRBV3-1 (or the pseudogene TRBV3-2) to TRBJ2-7, with 11 bases that match TRBD1. The receptor comes from a woman of 80 years or more with active or convalescent COVID-19. The CDR3 region is CASSQDGTGGEQYF. CDR3 DNA: TGTGCCAGCAGCCAAGATGGGACAGGGGGCGAGCAGTACTTC.